The entry below gives a single T cell receptor beta chain sequence along with its context. Its antigen is not known. Every isolated RNA sample was fully reverse transcribed, so sequencing captured expressed TCRB transcripts. TCRdb's table, derived via immunoSEQ multiplex PCR, lists solely in-frame clones and lacks some. The data show some 700,000 clones, roughly an eighth seen once. V shed 1 base and J shed 4 bases, with 10 bases lying between them. This CDR3 contains 13 residues. In germline, CDR1 is GTSNPN, CDR2 SVGIG (reference sequence). These data originate in a study of beta chain features in type 1 diabetes. Findings and caveats of the study: In every one of the four CD4+ subsets, TCRB CDR3s were moderately but significantly shorter in Type 1 diabetes patients. Possibly, sequencing cDNA over-represented cells that had high TCR expression levels.

The TCR was taken from a man younger than 35 with type 1 diabetes. The sequenced material came from naive CD4+ T cells from blood. The chain has TRBV30 and TRBJ1-1; D not certain. As DNA, the CDR3 is TGTGCCTGGAGTGAAGGGAGAGGCACTGAAGCTTTCTTT. Translating gives CAWSEGRGTEAFF.